This T cell receptor beta chain was sequenced during a study of blood T cells in healthy people across ages. Study-wide findings and caveats: Researchers report that TCR beta diversity correlated strongly with naive T cell percentage. Among long-lived donors, naive CD4+ cells were more numerous and diversity higher than in aged donors.

The authors ran a second PCR of roughly 6 to 12 cycles using a sample-barcoded 5' primer and a J-beta primer mix. TCRdb passed the 5' RACE reads through MiXCR, listing each CDR3 protein once. Of nearly 800,000 distinct CDR3 sequences in the sample, roughly three fifths were seen once. The study isolated at least 6.5 million PBMCs from each sample. A word on this clonotype: No antigen is known for it.

The CDR3 loop spans 13 amino acids. CDR1 and CDR2 (germline): DFQATT, SNEGSKA (reference sequence). The V end lost 4 bases, the J end lost 1 base, and 10 bases lay between the germline ends. The sequence came from a man in his forties in good health. The sample comprised blood. This sequence joins TRBV20-1 and TRBJ2-5, with unresolved D. The CDR3 region is CSATASPQETQYF. Written as DNA, the CDR3 is TGCAGTGCTACCGCGAGCCCCCAAGAGACCCAGTACTTC.